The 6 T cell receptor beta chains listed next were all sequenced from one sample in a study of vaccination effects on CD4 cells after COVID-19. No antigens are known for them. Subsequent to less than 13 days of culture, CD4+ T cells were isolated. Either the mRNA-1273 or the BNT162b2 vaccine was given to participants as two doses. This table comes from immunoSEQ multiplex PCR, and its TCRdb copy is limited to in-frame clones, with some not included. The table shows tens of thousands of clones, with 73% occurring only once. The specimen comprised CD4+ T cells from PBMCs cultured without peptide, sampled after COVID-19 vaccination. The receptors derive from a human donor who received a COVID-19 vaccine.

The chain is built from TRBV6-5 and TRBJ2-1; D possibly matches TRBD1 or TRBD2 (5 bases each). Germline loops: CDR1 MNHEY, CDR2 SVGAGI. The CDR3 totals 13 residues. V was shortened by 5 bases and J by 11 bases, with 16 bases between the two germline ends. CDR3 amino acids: CASSMGTGNKQFF. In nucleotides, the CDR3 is TGTGCCAGCAGTATGGGGACGGGTAATAAGCAGTTCTTC.

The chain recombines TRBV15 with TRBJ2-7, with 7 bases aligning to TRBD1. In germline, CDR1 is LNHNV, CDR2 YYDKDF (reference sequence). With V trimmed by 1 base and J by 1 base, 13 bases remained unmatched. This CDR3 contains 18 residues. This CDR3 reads CATSRVGTGTAFSYEQYV. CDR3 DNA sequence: TGTGCCACCAGCAGAGTGGGAACCGGGACAGCTTTTTCCTACGAGCAGTACGTC.

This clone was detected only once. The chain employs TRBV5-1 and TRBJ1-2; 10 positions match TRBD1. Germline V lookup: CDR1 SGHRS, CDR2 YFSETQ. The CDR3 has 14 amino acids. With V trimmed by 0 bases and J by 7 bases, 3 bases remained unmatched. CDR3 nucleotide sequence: TGCGCCAGCAGCTTGGGACAGGGGGCCCGTGGCTACACCTTC. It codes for CASSLGQGARGYTF.

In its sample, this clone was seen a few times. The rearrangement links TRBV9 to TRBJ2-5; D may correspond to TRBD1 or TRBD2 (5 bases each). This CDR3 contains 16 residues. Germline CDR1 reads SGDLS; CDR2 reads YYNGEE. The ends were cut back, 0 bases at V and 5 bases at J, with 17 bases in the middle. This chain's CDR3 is CASSVGGSDGRETQYF. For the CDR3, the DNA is TGTGCCAGCAGCGTAGGGGGGAGTGATGGTAGGGAGACCCAGTACTTC.

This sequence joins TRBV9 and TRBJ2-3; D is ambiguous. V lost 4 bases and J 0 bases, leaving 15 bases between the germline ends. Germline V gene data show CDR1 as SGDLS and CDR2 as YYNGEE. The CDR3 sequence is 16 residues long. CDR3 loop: CASSPRLTGSTDTQYF. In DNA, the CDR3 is TGTGCCAGCAGCCCTCGTTTGACTGGGAGCACAGATACGCAGTATTTT.

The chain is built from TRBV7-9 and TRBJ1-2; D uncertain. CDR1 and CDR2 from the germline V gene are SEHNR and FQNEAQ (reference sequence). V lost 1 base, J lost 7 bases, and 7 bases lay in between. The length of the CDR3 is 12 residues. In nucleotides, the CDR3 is TGTGCCAGCAGCTTAGACGGATCTGGCTACACCTTC. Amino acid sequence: CASSLDGSGYTF. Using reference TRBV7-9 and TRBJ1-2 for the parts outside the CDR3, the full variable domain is DTGVSQNPRHKITKRGQNVTFRCDPISEHNRLYWYRQTLGQGPEFLTYFQNEAQLEKSRLLSDRFSAERPKGSFSTLEIQRTEQGDSAMYLCASSLDGSGYTFGSGTRLTVV.